This T cell receptor beta chain emerged from a study of T cell clonality in common variable immunodeficiency. At least ten counts were recorded for this clone. The antigen remains undetermined. The read stops 3 residues short of the end of the CDR3; the missing end is completed from the germline J gene. Regarding the study as a whole: TCRbeta clonality was increased in CVID versus healthy controls. Compared with controls, CVID subjects had fewer shared TCRbeta clones.

The method was immunoSEQ multiplex PCR; TCRdb's version includes in-frame clones alone and lacks a portion of them. The table lists around 50,000 clones, with no singletons. The CDR3 totals 15 residues. Trimming removed 8 bases from V and 0 bases from J, with 16 bases in between. Germline-derived CDR1 and CDR2 are SGHVS and FQNEAQ. This clonotype was obtained from a person aged 18 to 75 in good health. V is TRBV7-8 and J is TRBJ2-5; D is possibly TRBD2 (6 bases). The material sequenced was peripheral blood mononuclear cells. The CDR3 sequence: CASGNSGRYQETQYF. The sequenced CDR3 bases are TGTGCCAGCGGGAATAGCGGACGGTACCAAGAGACC.